This is a list of T cell receptor beta chains from one sample in a study of T cell responses to AZD1222 COVID-19 vaccine. Measured with immunoSEQ multiplex PCR; TCRdb has only the in-frame clones, and not every one. The profile shows 150,000 to 180,000 clones, 90% of them singletons. Here the sequenced sample was peripheral blood, taken on day 0 of AZD1222 vaccination. The receptors shown here come from an adult in good health. Both conserved end residues are part of each CDR3. The order of the fields is CDR3 DNA, CDR3 protein, V gene, clone size, D gene, J gene. A D gene is named only where the DNA matches it firmly. For some rows the clone size is stated as once, few or many, or as a class when expanded; others skip it.

cdr3_nt: TGTGCCAGCAAAGCGACAGCCATCTCTGGAAACACCATATATTTT; cdr3_aa: CASKATAISGNTIYF; v_call: TRBV6-5; clone_size: .; d_call: .; j_call: TRBJ1-3
cdr3_nt: TGTGCCAGCAGCTTTCTAGCGGGAGATAATGAGCAGTTCTTC; cdr3_aa: CASSFLAGDNEQFF; v_call: TRBV5-4; clone_size: .; d_call: TRBD2; j_call: TRBJ2-1
cdr3_nt: TGTGCCACCCGGCCCGGGAGGCAAAACAATGAGCAGTTCTTC; cdr3_aa: CATRPGRQNNEQFF; v_call: TRBV19; clone_size: .; d_call: TRBD2; j_call: TRBJ2-1
cdr3_nt: TGTGCCAGTTTCGGGGGACAGCGTAACTCTGGAAACACCATATATTTT; cdr3_aa: CASFGGQRNSGNTIYF; v_call: TRBV18; clone_size: .; d_call: TRBD1; j_call: TRBJ1-3
cdr3_nt: TGTGCCAGCAGCCTACAGCCGGGGGTGGTGAATGAGCAGTTCTTC; cdr3_aa: CASSLQPGVVNEQFF; v_call: TRBV27; clone_size: .; d_call: .; j_call: TRBJ2-1
cdr3_nt: TGTGCCAGCAGCTTAGGTGTTAGTTTAACCTGGGCTGAAGCTTTCTTT; cdr3_aa: CASSLGVSLTWAEAFF; v_call: TRBV7-9; clone_size: .; d_call: .; j_call: TRBJ1-1
cdr3_nt: TGTGCCAGCAGTTATCCGGCAGGTCGATACGCTTTCTTT; cdr3_aa: CASSYPAGRYAFF; v_call: TRBV6-2/TRBV6-3; clone_size: .; d_call: .; j_call: TRBJ1-1
cdr3_nt: TGTGCCAGCAGCTTAACGGATGGGAATCTGGACACTGAAGCTTTCTTT; cdr3_aa: CASSLTDGNLDTEAFF; v_call: TRBV11-2; clone_size: .; d_call: .; j_call: TRBJ1-1
cdr3_nt: TGTGCCAGCAGTTTTTTGGCCGGGGAGCTGTTTTTT; cdr3_aa: CASSFLAGELFF; v_call: TRBV28; clone_size: .; d_call: .; j_call: TRBJ2-2
cdr3_nt: TGCGCCAGCAGCCAAGGAGAGAACACTGAAGCTTTCTTT; cdr3_aa: CASSQGENTEAFF; v_call: TRBV4-3; clone_size: .; d_call: .; j_call: TRBJ1-1
cdr3_nt: TGTGCCACCAGTGATTTCAGGGGTGGCCAGGATACGCAGTATTTT; cdr3_aa: CATSDFRGGQDTQYF; v_call: TRBV24-1; clone_size: .; d_call: .; j_call: TRBJ2-3
cdr3_nt: TGTGCCAGCAGTTCTAAACTGGACAGTAGCTACACCTTC; cdr3_aa: CASSSKLDSSYTF; v_call: TRBV27; clone_size: .; d_call: .; j_call: TRBJ1-2
cdr3_nt: TGTGCCAGCAGTTTATTTGGCAGGGGATCCTACGAGCAGTACTTC; cdr3_aa: CASSLFGRGSYEQYF; v_call: TRBV28; clone_size: .; d_call: .; j_call: TRBJ2-7
cdr3_nt: TGTGCCAGTACCGGGACAGAGGCCTACGAGCAGTACTTC; cdr3_aa: CASTGTEAYEQYF; v_call: TRBV19; clone_size: .; d_call: TRBD1; j_call: TRBJ2-7
cdr3_nt: TGTGCCACCGGGGCTAGCGGGATGGGTTCCTACGAGCAGTACTTC; cdr3_aa: CATGASGMGSYEQYF; v_call: TRBV10-3; clone_size: .; d_call: TRBD2; j_call: TRBJ2-7
cdr3_nt: TGTGCCAGCAGTTCCACCTACGAGCAGTACTTC; cdr3_aa: CASSSTYEQYF; v_call: TRBV27; clone_size: .; d_call: .; j_call: TRBJ2-7
cdr3_nt: TGTGCTGGGGGTCACACTGAAGCTTTCTTT; cdr3_aa: CAGGHTEAFF; v_call: TRBV6-4; clone_size: .; d_call: .; j_call: TRBJ1-1
cdr3_nt: TGCAGTGCTACAGAAGCTTTCTTT; cdr3_aa: CSATEAFF; v_call: TRBV20-1; clone_size: .; d_call: .; j_call: TRBJ1-1
cdr3_nt: TGTGCCAGTAGTACGGGACAGTATAATTCACCCCTCCACTTT; cdr3_aa: CASSTGQYNSPLHF; v_call: TRBV19; clone_size: .; d_call: TRBD1; j_call: TRBJ1-6
cdr3_nt: TGTGCCAGCAGCCCCTTTGACAGCTCCTACGAGCAGTACTTC; cdr3_aa: CASSPFDSSYEQYF; v_call: TRBV7-9; clone_size: .; d_call: .; j_call: TRBJ2-7
cdr3_nt: TGTGCCAGCAGTTACTCGATGGCGGGGCCTCATGGCTACACCTTC; cdr3_aa: CASSYSMAGPHGYTF; v_call: TRBV6-5; clone_size: .; d_call: .; j_call: TRBJ1-2
cdr3_nt: TGTGCCAGCAGTTACGGTACAGGGTACGAGCAGTACTTC; cdr3_aa: CASSYGTGYEQYF; v_call: TRBV7-9; clone_size: .; d_call: .; j_call: TRBJ2-7
cdr3_nt: TGTGCCAGCAGCTTAACTCCCCGAAACAATGAGCAGTTCTTC; cdr3_aa: CASSLTPRNNEQFF; v_call: TRBV7-9; clone_size: .; d_call: .; j_call: TRBJ2-1
cdr3_nt: TGTGCCGGCAGTAAGATGGGGAATTTCAGCTATGGCTACACCTTC; cdr3_aa: CAGSKMGNFSYGYTF; v_call: TRBV2; clone_size: .; d_call: .; j_call: TRBJ1-2
cdr3_nt: TGTGCCAGCAGCTTGGGGAAGAGCTCTGGAAACACCATATATTTT; cdr3_aa: CASSLGKSSGNTIYF; v_call: TRBV7-9; clone_size: .; d_call: .; j_call: TRBJ1-3
cdr3_nt: TGTGCCAGCAGTAGAGGACAGGGGCCCTATGGCTACACCTTC; cdr3_aa: CASSRGQGPYGYTF; v_call: TRBV6-5; clone_size: .; d_call: TRBD1; j_call: TRBJ1-2
cdr3_nt: TGTGCCAGCAGCCTGTCCGGGAGCTCCTACAATGAGCAGTTCTTC; cdr3_aa: CASSLSGSSYNEQFF; v_call: TRBV7-2; clone_size: .; d_call: .; j_call: TRBJ2-1
cdr3_nt: TGTGCCAGCACCATAGACGGCAGAGCTAACTATGGCTACACCTTC; cdr3_aa: CASTIDGRANYGYTF; v_call: TRBV6-5; clone_size: .; d_call: .; j_call: TRBJ1-2
cdr3_nt: TGTGCCAGCAGCTTCCCCGGAATACCGGCGGAGACCCAGTACTTC; cdr3_aa: CASSFPGIPAETQYF; v_call: TRBV7-9; clone_size: .; d_call: .; j_call: TRBJ2-5
cdr3_nt: TGTGCCAGCAGCCCAGGGGGAGTAACCGGGGAGCTGTTTTTT; cdr3_aa: CASSPGGVTGELFF; v_call: TRBV7-2; clone_size: few; d_call: TRBD1; j_call: TRBJ2-2
cdr3_nt: TGTGCCAGCAGCCAGGACACTAACCTCTACGAGCAGTACTTC; cdr3_aa: CASSQDTNLYEQYF; v_call: TRBV7-2; clone_size: .; d_call: .; j_call: TRBJ2-7
cdr3_nt: TGTGCCAGCAGCTTATCGTTAACGGGTGGGGGCTACACCTTC; cdr3_aa: CASSLSLTGGGYTF; v_call: TRBV7-2; clone_size: .; d_call: .; j_call: TRBJ1-2
cdr3_nt: TGTGCCAGCAGCGTAGCGGGGGCGAACACCGGGGAGCTGTTTTTT; cdr3_aa: CASSVAGANTGELFF; v_call: TRBV9; clone_size: .; d_call: .; j_call: TRBJ2-2
cdr3_nt: TGTGCCAGCGAAAATGCGGGGAGCTCCTACGAGCAGTACTTC; cdr3_aa: CASENAGSSYEQYF; v_call: TRBV28; clone_size: .; d_call: .; j_call: TRBJ2-7
cdr3_nt: TGTGCCAGCAGGGACAGGGGGCGCAGGCAGTACTTC; cdr3_aa: CASRDRGRRQYF; v_call: TRBV6-5; clone_size: .; d_call: TRBD1; j_call: TRBJ2-7
cdr3_nt: TGTGCCAGCAGTTACAGGGGGGAGTGGCTCAATGAGCAGTTCTTC; cdr3_aa: CASSYRGEWLNEQFF; v_call: TRBV6-2/TRBV6-3; clone_size: .; d_call: .; j_call: TRBJ2-1
cdr3_nt: TGTGCCAGCAGCTTAAGCGGGAGGCCCTATTACACCGGGGAGCTGTTTTTT; cdr3_aa: CASSLSGRPYYTGELFF; v_call: TRBV5-8; clone_size: .; d_call: TRBD2; j_call: TRBJ2-2
cdr3_nt: TGTGCCAGCAGCAGGACAGGGTTATTTGGGGCTGAAGCTTTCTTT; cdr3_aa: CASSRTGLFGAEAFF; v_call: TRBV14; clone_size: once; d_call: TRBD1; j_call: TRBJ1-1
cdr3_nt: TGCGCCAGCACGAACCCAGAGTACAATGAGCAGTTCTTC; cdr3_aa: CASTNPEYNEQFF; v_call: TRBV5-1; clone_size: .; d_call: .; j_call: TRBJ2-1
cdr3_nt: TGTGCCAGCAGTTACTCGAGAGAGACCCAGTACTTC; cdr3_aa: CASSYSRETQYF; v_call: TRBV6-2/TRBV6-3; clone_size: .; d_call: .; j_call: TRBJ2-5
cdr3_nt: TGTGCCAGCCGGACAGCAGTGGGCACTGAAGCTTTCTTT; cdr3_aa: CASRTAVGTEAFF; v_call: TRBV2; clone_size: .; d_call: .; j_call: TRBJ1-1
cdr3_nt: TGTGCCAGCAGGATGTCGGGGCAAGGTAGCTCCTACGAGCAGTACTTC; cdr3_aa: CASRMSGQGSSYEQYF; v_call: TRBV28; clone_size: .; d_call: .; j_call: TRBJ2-7
cdr3_nt: TGTGCCACCAGTGACCCTGACAGTAGCACAGATACGCAGTATTTT; cdr3_aa: CATSDPDSSTDTQYF; v_call: TRBV24-1; clone_size: .; d_call: .; j_call: TRBJ2-3
cdr3_nt: TGTGCCAGCAGCTTAGGATGGGGTCCGGGAGGGCCCCACGAGCAGTACTTC; cdr3_aa: CASSLGWGPGGPHEQYF; v_call: TRBV13; clone_size: .; d_call: TRBD2; j_call: TRBJ2-7
cdr3_nt: TGTGCCAGCAATGCAGGGAGCTCTGGAAACACCATATATTTT; cdr3_aa: CASNAGSSGNTIYF; v_call: TRBV6-6; clone_size: once; d_call: .; j_call: TRBJ1-3
cdr3_nt: TGTGCCAGCAGCCCACACTGGGACAAGACGATAAACTATGGCTACACCTTC; cdr3_aa: CASSPHWDKTINYGYTF; v_call: TRBV4-2; clone_size: .; d_call: .; j_call: TRBJ1-2
cdr3_nt: TGTGCCAGCAGTTTCGACCACAGGAACACTGAAGCTTTCTTT; cdr3_aa: CASSFDHRNTEAFF; v_call: TRBV6-5; clone_size: few; d_call: .; j_call: TRBJ1-1
cdr3_nt: TGCGCCAGCAGCCAAGTAGCCAGCGGACAAGAGACCCAGTACTTC; cdr3_aa: CASSQVASGQETQYF; v_call: TRBV4-1; clone_size: once; d_call: .; j_call: TRBJ2-5
cdr3_nt: TGTGCCAGCAGTTTTCGGACTAGCGGGAGTATGGAGACCCAGTACTTC; cdr3_aa: CASSFRTSGSMETQYF; v_call: TRBV28; clone_size: .; d_call: TRBD2; j_call: TRBJ2-5
cdr3_nt: TGTGCCAGCTCGGGTGGGAGGGCCGCATATGAGCAGTTCTTC; cdr3_aa: CASSGGRAAYEQFF; v_call: TRBV9; clone_size: .; d_call: TRBD2; j_call: TRBJ2-1
cdr3_nt: TGTGCCACCAGTTCGACACAGAACTATGGCTACACCTTC; cdr3_aa: CATSSTQNYGYTF; v_call: TRBV24-1; clone_size: .; d_call: .; j_call: TRBJ1-2
cdr3_nt: TGTGCCAGCAGCACCCGGGACAGGGGTTTTAACACTGAAGCTTTCTTT; cdr3_aa: CASSTRDRGFNTEAFF; v_call: TRBV28; clone_size: .; d_call: TRBD1; j_call: TRBJ1-1